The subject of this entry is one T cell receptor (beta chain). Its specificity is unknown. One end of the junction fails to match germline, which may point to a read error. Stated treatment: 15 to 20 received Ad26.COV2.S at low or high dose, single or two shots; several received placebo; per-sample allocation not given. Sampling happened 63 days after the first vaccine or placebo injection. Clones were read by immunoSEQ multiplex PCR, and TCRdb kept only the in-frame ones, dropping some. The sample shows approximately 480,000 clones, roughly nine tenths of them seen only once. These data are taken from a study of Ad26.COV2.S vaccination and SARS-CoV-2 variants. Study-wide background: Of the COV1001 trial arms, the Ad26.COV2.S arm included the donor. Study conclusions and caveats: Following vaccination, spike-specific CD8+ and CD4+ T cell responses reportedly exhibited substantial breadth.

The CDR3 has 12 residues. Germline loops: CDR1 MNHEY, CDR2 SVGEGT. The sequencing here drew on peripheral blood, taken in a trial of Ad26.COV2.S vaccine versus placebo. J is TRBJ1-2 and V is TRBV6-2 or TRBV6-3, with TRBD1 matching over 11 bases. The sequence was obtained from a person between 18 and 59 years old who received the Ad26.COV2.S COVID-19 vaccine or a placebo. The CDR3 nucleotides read TGTGCCAGCAGTTGGACAGGGGGCTACTCGACTTTC. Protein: CASSWTGGYSTF.